The 2 T cell receptor beta chains presented below share a single source sample, sequenced in a study of tissue T cells after allogeneic stem cell transplantation. Sequencing used immunoSEQ multiplex PCR; TCRdb keeps in-frame clones, though not all of them. The table lists about 4,400 clones, around 45% of them singletons. Time point: mouse harvest day 14 after allogeneic transplant. Tail vein injection delivered 10^7 T-cell-depleted bone marrow cells and 10^6 splenic CD5+ T cells. The sequenced sample was lymph node tissue. Source of these receptors: a female BALB/c mouse given C57BL/6 T cells with graft-versus-host disease after an allogeneic hematopoietic cell transplant.

As concerns this clone: Mouse gene names and germline throughout. Read sequence stops 1 residue before the CDR3 end, and the germline J gene provides the missing end. The chain has TRBV23 and TRBJ1-1. The CDR3 is 12 amino acids. Per germline, CDR1 KGHTA and CDR2 FQNQQP. The CDR3 DNA, read in part, is TGCTCCAGCAGTCCCCGAAACACAGAAGTCTTC. It yields the protein CSSSPRNTEVF. The full CDR3 reads CSSSPRNTEVFF.

This clone was observed a few times. The germline and genes are mouse ones. The CDR3 extends 1 residue past the end of the read, so its final part is completed from the germline J gene. V gene TRBV26 combines with J gene TRBJ2-7; D is unclear. Germline V gene lookup returns CDR1 KGHPV and CDR2 FQNQEV (reference sequence). CDR3 length: 13 amino acids. Trimming cost V 5 bases and J 0 bases, with 8 bases left between them. CDR3 region: CASSTPNSYEQYF. The DNA read from the CDR3 is TGTGCCAGCAGTACTCCGAACTCCTATGAACAGTAC.